A single sample gave rise to the 4 T cell receptor beta chains below, sequenced in a study of cytomegalovirus exposure and HLA in healthy donors. Amplification used 60 Vbeta primers and 13 Jbeta primers. Using immunoSEQ multiplex PCR, the repertoire was profiled, and TCRdb retains in-frame clones only, with some absent. The sample contains 90,000 to 120,000 clones, roughly 80% of which appear only once. The sequencing sample was made of PBMCs. All receptors come from a man aged 30 to 39 in good health and CMV-seropositive.

The chain recombines TRBV5-4 with TRBJ2-4; D may be TRBD2 (5 bases). CDR1 and CDR2 from the germline V gene are SGHNT and YYREEE (reference sequence). This CDR3 region has 17 residues. Trimming removed 2 bases from V and 0 bases from J, with 15 bases in between. The CDR3 region has the DNA TGTGCCAGCAGCTTTATTAGGGCCGGGGTAGCCAAAAACATTCAGTACTTC. This encodes CASSFIRAGVAKNIQYF.

V is TRBV6-1 and J is TRBJ2-2; weak D call: TRBD1 (8 bases). Trimming left V 8 bases short and J 4 bases short, with 17 bases between. Germline CDR1 is MNHNS and CDR2 is SASEGT. This CDR3 is 15 amino acids long. CDR3: CASRGAGGSTGELFF. Here the CDR3 DNA reads TGTGCCAGCCGGGGGGCAGGGGGCTCCACCGGGGAGCTGTTTTTT.

This clone was detected once. V usage is TRBV9 and J usage is TRBJ2-5; D unclear. Between the trimmed V and J ends, which lost 0 bases and 2 bases, there was a span of 8 bases. This CDR3 has 14 amino acids. Per the germline V gene, CDR1 is SGDLS and CDR2 is YYNGEE. In nucleotides, the CDR3 is TGTGCCAGCAGCGTAGCCCCCCGGCAAGAGACCCAGTACTTC. It encodes CASSVAPRQETQYF.

The chain employs TRBV7-9 and TRBJ2-7, with 12 positions matching TRBD1. Germline CDR1 reads SEHNR; CDR2 reads FQNEAQ (reference sequence). V dropped 0 bases and J dropped 7; count of bases not matched to a gene: 7. The CDR3 has 16 residues. CDR3: CASSLAGTGGAREQYF. The CDR3 nucleotides are TGTGCCAGCAGCTTAGCGGGGACAGGGGGCGCGAGGGAGCAGTACTTC.